Many counts were recorded for the clone carrying this T cell receptor (beta chain). V shed 6 bases and J shed 5 bases, with 7 bases lying between them. The CDR3 spans 11 residues. Germline assignment: CDR1 MDHEN and CDR2 SYDVKM. This entry comes from a study of blood T cell repertoires in COVID-19. Overall study context: Researchers got acute and convalescent COVID-19 samples from the United States, Italy and Spain. PBMCs, B-cell-depleted T cells, or T cells were the source of the cDNA or gDNA that made up the material.

Libraries were prepared by immunoSEQ multiplex PCR; TCRdb keeps only in-frame clonotypes and omits some of them. Of 85,000 to 90,000 clones in the sample, about nine tenths were seen once. The chain has TRBV28 and TRBJ1-2, with D uncertain. This clonotype was obtained from a human donor in a cohort sampled during active COVID-19. The sequencing input was peripheral blood. CDR3 amino acids: CASRAEYGYTF. CDR3 DNA sequence: TGTGCCAGCAGGGCAGAATATGGCTACACCTTC.